This is a list of T cell receptor beta chains from one sample in a study of cytomegalovirus exposure and HLA in healthy donors. Produced via immunoSEQ multiplex PCR; TCRdb's table is partial and in-frame only. The repertoire has some 130,000 clones, roughly 60% of them found once; the top ten carry roughly 2.5%. Sequenced sample: PBMCs. The receptors shown here come from a middle-aged woman in good health and CMV-seronegative. Each CDR3 is given with its conserved first and last residue.

len: 15
j_gene: TRBJ1-1
v_gene: TRBV4-3
CDR3aa: CASSQDLKTNTEAFF

len: 15
j_gene: TRBJ1-1
v_gene: TRBV25-1
CDR3aa: CASSDDTRLNTEAFF

len: 17
j_gene: TRBJ2-7
v_gene: TRBV5-5
CDR3aa: CASSLSAGGWGSYEQYF

len: 14
j_gene: TRBJ2-2
v_gene: TRBV9
CDR3aa: CASSVRTATGELFF

len: 16
j_gene: TRBJ1-5
v_gene: TRBV2
CDR3aa: CASSSDTGVGGQPQHF

len: 15
j_gene: TRBJ1-6
v_gene: TRBV7-9
CDR3aa: CASSHPDNSNSPLHF

len: 14
j_gene: TRBJ1-2
v_gene: TRBV5-4
CDR3aa: CASSPARTDNGYTF

len: 18
j_gene: TRBJ1-4
v_gene: TRBV25-1
CDR3aa: CASSESWDTPTTNEKLFF

len: 15
j_gene: TRBJ1-3
v_gene: TRBV30
CDR3aa: CAWTKDSVSGNTIYF

len: 14
j_gene: TRBJ1-1
v_gene: TRBV28
CDR3aa: CASTEDSAGPEAFF

len: 13
j_gene: TRBJ2-3
v_gene: TRBV14
CDR3aa: CASSQDVTDTQYF

len: 15
j_gene: TRBJ1-1
v_gene: TRBV5-1
CDR3aa: CASSLAGESPTEAFF

len: 15
j_gene: TRBJ1-1
v_gene: TRBV6-5
CDR3aa: CASSSGGAGDTEAFF

len: 15
j_gene: TRBJ1-3
v_gene: TRBV29-1
CDR3aa: CSVARQQESGNTIYF

len: 14
j_gene: TRBJ1-5
v_gene: TRBV10-2
CDR3aa: CASKRTGGDQPQHF

len: 16
j_gene: TRBJ1-2
v_gene: TRBV6-5
CDR3aa: CAGSSPGQGKGYGYTF

len: 13
j_gene: TRBJ1-4
v_gene: TRBV29-1
CDR3aa: CSVGTGPNEKLFF

len: 14
j_gene: TRBJ2-7
v_gene: TRBV2
CDR3aa: CASSGGQGAYEQYF

len: 17
j_gene: TRBJ1-5
v_gene: TRBV6-1
CDR3aa: CASSVASRIYSNQPQHF

len: 13
j_gene: TRBJ1-1
v_gene: TRBV19
CDR3aa: CASTRGGNTEAFF

len: 15
j_gene: TRBJ1-2
v_gene: TRBV5-1
CDR3aa: CASSLDPGSNYGYTF

len: 15
j_gene: TRBJ1-2
v_gene: TRBV2
CDR3aa: CASSPRDRGDYGYTF

len: 14
j_gene: TRBJ2-3
v_gene: TRBV15
CDR3aa: CATSRDYQADTQYF

len: 15
j_gene: TRBJ2-5
v_gene: TRBV13
CDR3aa: CASSGRLSYQETQYF

len: 16
j_gene: TRBJ1-4
v_gene: TRBV5-4
CDR3aa: CASSSDRGATNEKLFF

len: 12
j_gene: TRBJ2-1
v_gene: TRBV5-1
CDR3aa: CASGIQGREQFF

len: 15
j_gene: TRBJ1-5
v_gene: TRBV19
CDR3aa: CASSADRALYQPQHF

len: 11
j_gene: TRBJ2-7
v_gene: TRBV29-1
CDR3aa: CSVGAPSEQYF

len: 14
j_gene: TRBJ2-7
v_gene: TRBV27
CDR3aa: CASSFSASSYEQYF

len: 15
j_gene: TRBJ2-1
v_gene: TRBV27
CDR3aa: CASSLIGTGNNEQFF

len: 15
j_gene: TRBJ2-5
v_gene: TRBV5-1
CDR3aa: CASSLGAGGAETQYF

len: 15
j_gene: TRBJ2-3
v_gene: TRBV7-2
CDR3aa: CASSPRVREGDTQYF

len: 16
j_gene: TRBJ1-5
v_gene: TRBV4-1
CDR3aa: CASSPREYTSNQPQHF

len: 17
j_gene: TRBJ2-7
v_gene: TRBV7-2
CDR3aa: CASTHAQDQGEWYEQYF

len: 13
j_gene: TRBJ2-7
v_gene: TRBV27
CDR3aa: CASSLRGRDEQYF

len: 17
j_gene: TRBJ1-1
v_gene: TRBV5-6
CDR3aa: CASSLWSAGGMNTEAFF

len: 13
j_gene: TRBJ1-2
v_gene: TRBV29-1
CDR3aa: CSVGTGGYYGYTF

len: 13
j_gene: TRBJ1-6
v_gene: TRBV4-1
CDR3aa: CASSQEPVAPLHF

len: 16
j_gene: TRBJ1-5
v_gene: TRBV5-8
CDR3aa: CASSLPPQRGNQPQHF

len: 15
j_gene: TRBJ2-1
v_gene: TRBV5-4
CDR3aa: CASSPRAGSYNEQFF

len: 11
j_gene: TRBJ2-7
v_gene: TRBV7-9
CDR3aa: CASSRGYEQYF

len: 13
j_gene: TRBJ2-3
v_gene: TRBV5-1
CDR3aa: CASSLVQGDTQYF

len: 15
j_gene: TRBJ1-3
v_gene: TRBV19
CDR3aa: CASSFTGLPGNTIYF

len: 16
j_gene: TRBJ2-7
v_gene: TRBV19
CDR3aa: CASSKSERQETYEQYF

len: 16
j_gene: TRBJ1-4
v_gene: TRBV2
CDR3aa: CASRAGETATNEKLFF

len: 13
j_gene: TRBJ1-2
v_gene: TRBV30
CDR3aa: CACTQGGIYGYTF

len: 16
j_gene: TRBJ2-7
v_gene: TRBV10-2
CDR3aa: CASRGGGGGPAYEQYF

len: 11
j_gene: TRBJ2-1
v_gene: TRBV5-1
CDR3aa: CASSLAHEQFF

len: 15
j_gene: TRBJ2-7
v_gene: TRBV5-4
CDR3aa: CASSATGGKSYEQYF

len: 16
j_gene: TRBJ2-3
v_gene: TRBV4-1
CDR3aa: CASSQGLGLRVDTQYF

len: 14
j_gene: TRBJ2-3
v_gene: TRBV7-2
CDR3aa: CASSLAYLTDTQYF

len: 15
j_gene: TRBJ1-4
v_gene: TRBV7-8
CDR3aa: CASSSTGTGYEKLFF